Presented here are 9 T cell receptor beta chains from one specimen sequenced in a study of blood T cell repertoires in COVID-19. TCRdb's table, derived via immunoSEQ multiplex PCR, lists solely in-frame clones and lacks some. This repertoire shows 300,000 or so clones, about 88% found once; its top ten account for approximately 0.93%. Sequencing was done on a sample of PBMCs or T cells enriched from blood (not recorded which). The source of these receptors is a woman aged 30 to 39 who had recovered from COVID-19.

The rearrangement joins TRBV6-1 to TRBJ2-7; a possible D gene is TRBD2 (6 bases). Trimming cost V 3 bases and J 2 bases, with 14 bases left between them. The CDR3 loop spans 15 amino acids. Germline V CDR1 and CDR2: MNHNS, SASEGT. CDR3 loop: CASSEDLGGPYEQYF. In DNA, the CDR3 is TGTGCCAGCAGTGAGGATCTTGGAGGGCCCTACGAGCAGTACTTC.

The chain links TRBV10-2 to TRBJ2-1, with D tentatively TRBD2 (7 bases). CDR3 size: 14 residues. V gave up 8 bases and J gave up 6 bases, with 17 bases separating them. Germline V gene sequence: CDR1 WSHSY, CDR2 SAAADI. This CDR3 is CASGGRGRRNEQFF. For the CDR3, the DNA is TGCGCCAGCGGGGGGCGGGGGCGGCGCAATGAGCAGTTCTTC.

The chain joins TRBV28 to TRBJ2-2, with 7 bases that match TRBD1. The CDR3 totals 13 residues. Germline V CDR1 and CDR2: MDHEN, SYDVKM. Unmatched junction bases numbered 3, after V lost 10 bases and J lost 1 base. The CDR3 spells CATGQENTGELFF. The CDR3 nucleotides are TGTGCCACAGGACAGGAGAACACCGGGGAGCTGTTTTTT.

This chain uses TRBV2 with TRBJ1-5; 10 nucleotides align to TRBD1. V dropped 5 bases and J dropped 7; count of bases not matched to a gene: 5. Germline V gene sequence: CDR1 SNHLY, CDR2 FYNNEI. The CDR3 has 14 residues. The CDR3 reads CASSQTGGGQPQHF. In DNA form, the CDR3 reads TGTGCCAGCAGTCAGACAGGGGGCGGCCAGCCCCAGCATTTT.

DNA for the CDR3: TGTGCCAGCAGCTCAGGAGGGGACAGGGGGCGAATTAGCAATCAGCCCCAGCATTTT. It specifies CASSSGGDRGRISNQPQHF. The chain employs TRBV5-4 and TRBJ1-5; 12 nucleotides agree with TRBD1. The CDR3 covers 19 residues. J gave up 0 bases and V 3 bases, and 10 bases lay outside the gene matches. Per the germline V gene, CDR1 is SGHNT and CDR2 is YYREEE (reference sequence). Full variable domain (outside the CDR3, taken from reference TRBV5-4 and TRBJ1-5): ETGVTQSPTHLIKTRGQQVTLRCSSQSGHNTVSWYQQALGQGPQFIFQYYREEENGRGNFPPRFSGLQFPNYSSELNVNALELDDSALYLCASSSGGDRGRISNQPQHFGDGTRLSIL.

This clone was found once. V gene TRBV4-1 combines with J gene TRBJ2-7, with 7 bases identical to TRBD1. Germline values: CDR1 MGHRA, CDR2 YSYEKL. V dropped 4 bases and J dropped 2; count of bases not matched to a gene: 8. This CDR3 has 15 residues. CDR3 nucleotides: TGCGCCAGCAGCCGCCTCCAGAGGGGGCCCTACGAGCAGTACTTC. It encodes CASSRLQRGPYEQYF.

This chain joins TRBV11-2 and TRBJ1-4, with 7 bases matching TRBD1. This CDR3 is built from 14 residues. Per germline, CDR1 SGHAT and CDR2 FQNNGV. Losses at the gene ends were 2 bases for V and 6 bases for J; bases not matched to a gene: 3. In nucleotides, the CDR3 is TGTGCCAGCAGCTTACTGGGACAGTATGAAAAACTGTTTTTT. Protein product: CASSLLGQYEKLFF.

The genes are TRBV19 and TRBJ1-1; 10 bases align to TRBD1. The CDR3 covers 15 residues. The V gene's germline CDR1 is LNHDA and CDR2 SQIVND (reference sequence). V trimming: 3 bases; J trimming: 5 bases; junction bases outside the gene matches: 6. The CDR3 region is CASSILGQGKTEAFF. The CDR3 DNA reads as TGTGCCAGTAGTATCTTGGGACAGGGGAAAACTGAAGCTTTCTTT.

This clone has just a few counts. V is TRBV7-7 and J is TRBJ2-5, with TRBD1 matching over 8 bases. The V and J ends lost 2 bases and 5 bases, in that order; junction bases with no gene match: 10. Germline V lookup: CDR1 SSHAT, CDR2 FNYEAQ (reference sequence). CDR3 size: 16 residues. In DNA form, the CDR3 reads TGTGCCAGCAGCTTAATGTCCAGGGGGCAGGAGGAGACCCAGTACTTC. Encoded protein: CASSLMSRGQEETQYF.